This TCR beta chain was obtained from a study of blood T cell repertoires in COVID-19. Per the germline V gene, CDR1 is SGHVS and CDR2 is FNYEAQ. Trimming shortened V by 0 bases and J by 11 bases, and 13 bases separated the two germline ends. The CDR3 is 13 amino acids. Across under 25 US areas, participants ranged in age from 18 to 89 years. Cohort 3 donors counted as recovered after two negative PCRs, clearance, or resolved symptoms. Original handling: Quantification of nucleated cells was approximated via reference gene primer amplification. The repertoire was sequenced with immunoSEQ multiplex PCR; TCRdb's copy has only in-frame clones and lacks some. V and J calls and clone size follow that table, whereas D and trimming were derived from the DNA. The sample contains 250,000 to 350,000 clones, 88% of which appear only once.

The source is a woman aged 25 to 39 who had recovered from COVID-19. Source material: PBMCs or T cells enriched from blood (not recorded which). The chain combines TRBV7-6 with TRBJ1-1; D may be TRBD1 (5 bases). The CDR3 nucleotides are TGTGCCAGCAGCTTAGCGGTAGGGGCGGGGGCTTTCTTT. Protein product: CASSLAVGAGAFF.